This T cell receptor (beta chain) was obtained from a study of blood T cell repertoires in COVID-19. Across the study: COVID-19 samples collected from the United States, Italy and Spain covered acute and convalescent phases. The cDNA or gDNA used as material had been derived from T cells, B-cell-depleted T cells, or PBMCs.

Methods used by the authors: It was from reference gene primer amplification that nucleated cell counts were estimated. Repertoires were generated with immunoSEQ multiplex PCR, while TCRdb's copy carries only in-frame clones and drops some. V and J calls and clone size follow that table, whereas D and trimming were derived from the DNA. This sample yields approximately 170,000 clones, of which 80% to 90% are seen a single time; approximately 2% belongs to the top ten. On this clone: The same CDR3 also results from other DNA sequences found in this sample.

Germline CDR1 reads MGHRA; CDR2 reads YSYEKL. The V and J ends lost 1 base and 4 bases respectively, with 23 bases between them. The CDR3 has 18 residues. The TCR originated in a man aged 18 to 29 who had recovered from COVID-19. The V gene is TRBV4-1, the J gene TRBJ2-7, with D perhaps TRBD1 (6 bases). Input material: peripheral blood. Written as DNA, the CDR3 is TGCGCCAGCAGCCAAGTGGTGAGGTCGACAGGAGACTCGTACGAGCAGTACTTC. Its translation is CASSQVVRSTGDSYEQYF.